Listed below are T cell receptor beta chains from one sample, sequenced in a study of graft-versus-host responses after intestinal transplantation. Their specific antigens are unknown. The repertoire was sequenced with immunoSEQ multiplex PCR; TCRdb's copy has only in-frame clones and lacks some. The data hold about 47,000 clones, with approximately 95% observed a single time. The specimen comprised unstimulated CD8+ T cells sorted from spleen or lymph node cells, sampled before transplant. Every receptor here comes from a human donor who was the organ donor for an intestinal transplant. CDR3s include the opening cysteine and the closing phenylalanine or tryptophan. Fields, in order: J gene, clone size, V gene, D gene, CDR3 DNA, CDR3 protein. A D gene is named only where the DNA matches it firmly. Not all rows give a size; the values are once, few, many and, for expanded clones, a class.

TRBJ2-1 | once | TRBV7-9 | NA | TGTGCCAGCAGCCAAGATACCTACAATGAGCAGTTCTTC | CASSQDTYNEQFF
TRBJ1-1 | NA | TRBV27 | TRBD1 | TGTGCCAGCGCCCTGAACAGGGGTAACACTGAAGCTTTCTTT | CASALNRGNTEAFF
TRBJ2-7 | NA | TRBV2 | TRBD2 | TGTGCCAGCAGTGAAGGTCCTAGCGGGGGATACTACGAGCAGTACTTC | CASSEGPSGGYYEQYF
TRBJ1-6 | NA | TRBV6-5 | TRBD1 | TGTGCCAGCAGTACGAGGGACAGGGCAAATTCACCCCTCCACTTT | CASSTRDRANSPLHF
TRBJ2-6 | once | TRBV4-3 | NA | TGCGCCAGCAGCCCCTCGACCGGGGCCAACGTCCTGACTTTC | CASSPSTGANVLTF
TRBJ2-5 | NA | TRBV7-8 | TRBD2 | TGTGCCAGCAGCCTAAATAACCCGACTGAGAGCGGGGGGTACCAAGAGACCCAGTACTTC | CASSLNNPTESGGYQETQYF
TRBJ1-1 | NA | TRBV13 | NA | TGTGCCAGCAGCTCTCCGACAGCCTACACTGAAGCTTTCTTT | CASSSPTAYTEAFF
TRBJ1-2 | NA | TRBV27 | NA | TGTGCCACGGGGACCATGCGGGGCTACACCTTC | CATGTMRGYTF
TRBJ1-5 | NA | TRBV30 | NA | TGTGCCTGGAGTGTACATAGCAATCAGCCCCAGCATTTT | CAWSVHSNQPQHF
TRBJ2-2 | NA | TRBV5-4 | NA | TGTGCCAGCAGCCTGGGACGCAACGAGCTGTTTTTT | CASSLGRNELFF